These T cell receptor beta chains were read from a single sample in a study of control samples from healthy donors and cancer patients. The data were produced by immunoSEQ multiplex PCR, yet TCRdb's version contains in-frame clones alone and is incomplete. Among about 140,000 clones listed, 75% to 95% were seen once. The sample comprised blood. Source of these receptors: a man aged 18 to 35 in good health. Each CDR3 is given with its conserved first and last residue. Fields, in order: V gene, clone size, D gene, J gene, CDR3 protein, CDR3 DNA. A D gene is named only where the DNA matches it firmly. The size field is filled for only some rows; it gives once, few, many or a size class.

V: TRBV19
size: .
D: .
J: TRBJ1-2
CDR3: CASSLPMSGLYGYTF
DNA: TGTGCCAGTAGTCTCCCAATGTCTGGGCTCTATGGCTACACCTTC

V: TRBV6-6
size: once
D: .
J: TRBJ1-5
CDR3: CASSYGQFNHPQHF
DNA: TGTGCCAGCAGTTACGGGCAGTTTAATCATCCCCAGCATTTT

V: TRBV7-2
size: once
D: .
J: TRBJ1-1
CDR3: CASSLLAGRDTEAFF
DNA: TGTGCCAGCAGCCTACTTGCGGGGCGGGACACTGAAGCTTTCTTT

V: TRBV5-1
size: .
D: .
J: TRBJ2-3
CDR3: CASSFPEGRTDTQYF
DNA: TGCGCCAGCAGCTTCCCGGAAGGCCGCACAGATACGCAGTATTTT

V: TRBV19
size: .
D: .
J: TRBJ1-5
CDR3: CASRADGGGIQPQHF
DNA: TGTGCCAGTAGGGCAGATGGGGGGGGGATCCAGCCCCAGCATTTT

V: TRBV19
size: .
D: .
J: TRBJ2-7
CDR3: CASSIGTSPYKQYF
DNA: TGTGCCAGTAGTATTGGGACATCCCCCTACAAGCAGTACTTC

V: TRBV28
size: .
D: .
J: TRBJ2-7
CDR3: CASSFLQGRGSYEQYF
DNA: TGTGCCAGCAGTTTTCTACAGGGTCGGGGCTCCTACGAGCAGTACTTC

V: TRBV5-1
size: .
D: TRBD2
J: TRBJ2-3
CDR3: CASSPRLAGGHSTDTQYF
DNA: TGCGCCAGCAGCCCCAGACTAGCGGGGGGCCATTCCACAGATACGCAGTATTTT

V: TRBV7-2
size: .
D: TRBD1
J: TRBJ1-1
CDR3: CASSPSRGQGVRLIEAFF
DNA: TGTGCCAGCAGCCCTTCCCGAGGACAGGGAGTCAGGCTCATCGAAGCTTTCTTT

V: TRBV12-3/TRBV12-4
size: .
D: .
J: TRBJ2-3
CDR3: CASSLGDTQYF
DNA: TGTGCCAGCAGTTTGGGAGATACGCAGTATTTT

V: TRBV30
size: .
D: .
J: TRBJ1-3
CDR3: CAWLPSGNTIYF
DNA: TGTGCCTGGTTGCCTTCTGGAAACACCATATATTTT

V: TRBV4-3
size: .
D: .
J: TRBJ1-4
CDR3: CASSQGGPGEKLFF
DNA: TGCGCCAGCAGCCAGGGGGGGCCCGGTGAAAAACTGTTTTTT

V: TRBV2
size: .
D: .
J: TRBJ1-4
CDR3: CATYRVDEKLFF
DNA: TGTGCCACCTACAGGGTTGATGAAAAACTGTTTTTT

V: TRBV11-2
size: .
D: .
J: TRBJ2-5
CDR3: CASSLGGQTQETQYF
DNA: TGTGCCAGCAGCCTAGGAGGACAGACCCAAGAGACCCAGTACTTC

V: TRBV4-3
size: .
D: TRBD1
J: TRBJ2-7
CDR3: CASSLRTGDEQYF
DNA: TGCGCCAGCAGCCTGCGAACAGGGGACGAGCAGTACTTC

V: TRBV28
size: .
D: .
J: TRBJ1-4
CDR3: CASSTRDPFNEKLFF
DNA: TGTGCCAGCAGTACCCGGGATCCTTTTAATGAAAAACTGTTTTTT

V: TRBV11-2
size: .
D: .
J: TRBJ2-5
CDR3: CASTQTGGQETQYF
DNA: TGTGCCAGCACCCAAACCGGGGGTCAAGAGACCCAGTACTTC

V: TRBV6-5
size: .
D: .
J: TRBJ1-2
CDR3: CASSRPGLGGYTF
DNA: TGTGCCAGCAGTCGACCCGGGCTCGGCGGCTACACCTTC

V: TRBV5-1
size: once
D: TRBD1
J: TRBJ2-7
CDR3: CASSFYQGESYEQYF
DNA: TGCGCCAGCAGCTTCTACCAGGGGGAATCCTACGAGCAGTACTTC

V: TRBV6-1
size: .
D: TRBD1
J: TRBJ2-7
CDR3: CASSEDRAPTYEQYF
DNA: TGTGCCAGCAGTGAGGACAGGGCGCCAACCTACGAGCAGTACTTC

V: TRBV28
size: once
D: .
J: TRBJ1-2
CDR3: CASSPLDFFRYTF
DNA: TGTGCCAGCAGTCCGCTGGACTTTTTTCGCTACACCTTC

V: TRBV10-1
size: .
D: TRBD1
J: TRBJ2-7
CDR3: CASSEAGTEPTYEQYF
DNA: TGCGCCAGCAGCGAGGCTGGGACAGAGCCGACCTACGAGCAGTACTTC

V: TRBV30
size: once
D: .
J: TRBJ1-2
CDR3: CAWSGGGYYGYTF
DNA: TGTGCCTGGAGTGGAGGGGGGTACTATGGCTACACCTTC

V: TRBV5-5
size: .
D: TRBD1
J: TRBJ1-5
CDR3: CASSLQGTGEPQHF
DNA: TGTGCCAGCAGCTTACAGGGGACCGGTGAGCCCCAGCATTTT